A single sample gave rise to the 6 T cell receptor beta chains below, sequenced in a study of response to subunit inactivated influenza vaccine. TCRdb called the RT-PCR reads again in MiXCR, with one record for every CDR3 protein. The sample shows roughly 700,000 distinct CDR3 sequences, 11% to 15% of them seen only once. The sample here was PBMCs from blood, taken approximately 15 days before vaccination. The receptor set was obtained from a middle-aged man who received an inactivated influenza vaccine.

CDR3 coding DNA: TGCGCCAGCAGCCAACTTTGGGGCTACGAGCAGTACTTC. Amino acid sequence: CASSQLWGYEQYF. The J gene is TRBJ2-7, the V gene TRBV4-3; D gene ambiguous. The germline gives CDR1 LGHNA, CDR2 YSLEER. The V gene lost 2 bases and the J gene lost 3 bases, with 8 bases spanning the gap. The CDR3 extends over 13 amino acids.

This clonotype was seen a few times. The chain couples TRBV9 to TRBJ2-5, with D uncertain. CDR1 is SGDLS and CDR2 is YYNGEE in the germline V gene. There are 15 residues in the CDR3. V was cut by 0 bases and J by 1 base, with 10 bases left in between. The CDR3 DNA reads TGTGCCAGCAGCGTAGTAGCCGGATTCCAAGAGACCCAGTACTTC. Its protein product is CASSVVAGFQETQYF.

This clonotype has just a few counts. The CDR3 does not close with the conserved phenylalanine or tryptophan, likely indicating a read error. The limits of the CDR3 on the DNA are not certain, so only TCRdb's listed CDR3 is given. The rearrangement uses TRBV27 and TRBJ2-1; the table's D call, TRBD1, has no DNA check behind it. The CDR3 is 14 residues long, counting both termini. Germline loops: CDR1 MNHEY, CDR2 SMNVEV (reference sequence). The CDR3 spells CASSFPGLPGSMSL.

This clonotype appeared a few times. The chain recombines TRBV7-2 with TRBJ2-1; D ambiguous. Trimming left V 2 bases short and J 8 bases short, with 13 bases between. The length of the CDR3 is 14 residues. From germline, CDR1 is SGHTA and CDR2 FQGNSA. The CDR3 here is CASSLRLARDEQFF. CDR3 bases: TGTGCCAGCAGCTTAAGGTTAGCAAGGGATGAGCAGTTCTTC.

This clonotype has at least ten counts. V is TRBV6-1 and J is TRBJ2-2; D unclear. The V end lost 2 bases, the J end lost 5 bases, and 6 bases lay between the germline ends. The CDR3 consists of 13 residues. Germline CDR1 is MNHNS and CDR2 is SASEGT. The CDR3 region has the DNA TGTGCCAGCAGTGAAAGTTGGACCGGGGAGCTGTTTTTT. Protein sequence: CASSESWTGELFF.

This clonotype was observed a few times. The chain combines TRBV24-1 with TRBJ2-5; weak D call: TRBD1 (5 bases). The CDR3 totals 15 residues. Germline V gene data show CDR1 as KGHDR and CDR2 as SFDVKD. Trimming shortened V by 1 base and J by 4 bases, and 12 bases separated the two germline ends. CDR3 amino acids: CATSDFRQGRETQYF. CDR3 nucleotide sequence: TGTGCCACCAGTGATTTCCGCCAGGGTCGAGAGACCCAGTACTTC.